These 27 T cell receptor beta chains share one sample of origin, sequenced in a study of blood T cell repertoires in COVID-19. TCRdb keeps only in-frame clones here, not all; method: immunoSEQ multiplex PCR. Here the sample spans 100,000 to 120,000 clones, about nine tenths being singletons. The sequenced sample was peripheral blood. These receptors all come from a woman in her forties or fifties with acute or convalescent COVID-19.

The V and J genes are TRBV6-1 and TRBJ2-7; D uncertain. CDR3 length: 13 residues. CDR1 is MNHNS and CDR2 is SASEGT in the germline V gene. Deletions cut 2 bases from V and 3 bases from J, with 8 bases between. The CDR3 nucleotides read TGTGCCAGCAGTGAACCCCCCCTCTACGAGCAGTACTTC. As protein: CASSEPPLYEQYF.

This chain links TRBV4-3 with TRBJ1-6, with D tentatively TRBD1 (5 bases). The V and J ends lost 1 base and 8 bases respectively, with 24 bases between them. From germline, CDR1 is LGHNA and CDR2 YSLEER. The CDR3 is 19 amino acids. CDR3 in amino acids: CASSQATPGAIIGDSPLHF. The CDR3 bases are TGCGCCAGCAGCCAAGCCACACCGGGCGCCATTATAGGGGATTCACCCCTCCACTTT.

There are a few counts of this clone. CDR3 residues: CASSVLAGTDTQYF. In nucleotides, the CDR3 is TGTGCCAGCAGTGTACTAGCGGGCACAGATACGCAGTATTTT. The V call is TRBV25-1, the J call TRBJ2-3; TRBD2 matches 8 bases. V gave up 4 bases and J gave up 1 base; unmatched junction bases: 1. The CDR3 extends over 14 amino acids. Germline CDR1 is MGHDK and CDR2 is SYGVNS.

The chain recombines TRBV19 with TRBJ2-7; 10 bases map to TRBD1. The germline V gene encodes CDR1 LNHDA and CDR2 SQIVND (reference sequence). Trimming at V came to 3 bases and at J to 2 bases, leaving 7 bases not matched to a gene. CDR3 size: 16 residues. The CDR3 loop is CASSIALTGGTYEQYF. Here the CDR3 DNA reads TGTGCCAGTAGTATCGCCTTGACAGGGGGCACCTACGAGCAGTACTTC.

The genes are TRBV6-1 and TRBJ2-4; 11 nucleotides match TRBD1. The V gene end was trimmed by 1 base and the J gene end by 7 bases; junction bases not matched to a gene: 3. CDR1 is MNHNS and CDR2 is SASEGT in the germline V gene. This CDR3 comprises 15 residues. CDR3 loop: CASSEGWTGGNIQYF. The CDR3 bases are TGTGCCAGCAGTGAAGGATGGACAGGGGGCAACATTCAGTACTTC.

CDR3 in amino acids: CASSLARTVNYGYTF. The CDR3 DNA reads TGTGCCAGCAGCTTAGCCAGGACAGTCAACTATGGCTACACCTTC. The rearrangement joins TRBV7-2 to TRBJ1-2; perhaps TRBD1 as D (6 bases). Germline values: CDR1 SGHTA, CDR2 FQGNSA. Trimming left V 0 bases short and J 2 bases short, with 10 bases between. The length of the CDR3 is 15 residues.

V is TRBV5-1 and J is TRBJ2-7; the match to TRBD1 covers 9 bases. Germline CDR1 and CDR2: SGHRS and YFSETQ. The junction had 5 bases not matched to a gene; V was cut back by 3 bases and J by 7 bases. CDR3 length equals 13 residues. The CDR3 sequence: CASSWGQGREQYF. DNA of the CDR3: TGCGCCAGCAGCTGGGGACAGGGAAGAGAGCAGTACTTC.

The chain is built from TRBV19 and TRBJ1-6; 7 nucleotides align to TRBD1. The junction had 3 bases not matched to a gene; V was cut back by 3 bases and J by 7 bases. Per germline, CDR1 LNHDA and CDR2 SQIVND (reference sequence). The CDR3 runs to 14 residues. Here the CDR3 DNA reads TGTGCCAGTAGTATCGGGACAGACAATTCACCCCTCCACTTT. It encodes CASSIGTDNSPLHF.

CDR3 bases: TGTGCCACCTCAAAACAGGGGGCCATGCAGCCCCAGCATTTT. It encodes CATSKQGAMQPQHF. V gene TRBV15 combines with J gene TRBJ1-5; TRBD1 matches 9 bases. Germline V gene lookup returns CDR1 LNHNV and CDR2 YYDKDF (reference sequence). V dropped 8 bases and J dropped 7; count of bases not matched to a gene: 9. The CDR3 extends over 14 amino acids.

This chain connects TRBV5-1 to TRBJ1-1; maybe TRBD1 (5 bases). Germline V CDR1 and CDR2: SGHRS, YFSETQ. This CDR3 has 13 amino acids. V was cut by 1 base and J by 6 bases, with 10 bases left in between. The CDR3, as DNA: TGCGCCAGCAGCTTGTCGGGACTAGCTGAAGCTTTCTTT. Protein: CASSLSGLAEAFF.

The chain carries TRBV2 and TRBJ2-7, with 8 positions matching TRBD1. The CDR3 has 14 amino acids. V gave up 6 bases and J gave up 4 bases; unmatched junction bases: 8. The germline CDR1 and CDR2 sequences are SNHLY and FYNNEI. DNA of the CDR3: TGTGCCAGCAGGGACAGGGCATCGATTTACGAGCAGTACTTC. Amino acid sequence: CASRDRASIYEQYF.

This clone was counted only a few times. The chain combines TRBV9 with TRBJ1-2; D might be TRBD1 (5 bases). CDR3 length: 16 amino acids. Trimming pared 0 bases from V and 2 bases from J, leaving 14 bases between. Germline CDR1 and CDR2: SGDLS and YYNGEE. CDR3 sequence: CASSVGGGRGNYGYTF. DNA for the CDR3: TGTGCCAGCAGCGTAGGCGGGGGTCGAGGGAACTATGGCTACACCTTC.

This chain connects TRBV28 to TRBJ1-5, with D possibly TRBD1 on 6 matching bases. Germline CDR1 reads MDHEN; CDR2 reads SYDVKM. The CDR3 is made up of 17 amino acids. Deletions cut 5 bases from V and 0 bases from J, with 17 bases between. The CDR3 reads CASSTRTATTSNQPQHF. The DNA for the CDR3 is TGTGCCAGCAGTACCCGGACAGCCACCACTAGCAATCAGCCCCAGCATTTT.

The V and J genes are TRBV4-1 and TRBJ1-2; D remains unclear. The CDR3 covers 14 residues. The ends were cut back, 4 bases at V and 0 bases at J, with 9 bases in the middle. Looked up from germline, CDR1 is MGHRA and CDR2 is YSYEKL. The CDR3 bases are TGCGCCAGCAGCCCTTTACAGTCTAACTATGGCTACACCTTC. This sequence encodes CASSPLQSNYGYTF.

V is TRBV4-2 and J is TRBJ2-6; D gene unclear. The CDR3 sequence is 15 residues long. V was pared by 0 bases and J by 0 bases, with 3 bases between. Germline lookup yields CDR1 LGHNA and CDR2 YNFKEQ. DNA for the CDR3: TGTGCCAGCAGCCAAGACAGCTCTGGGGCCAACGTCCTGACTTTC. Translated, it gives CASSQDSSGANVLTF.

The V gene is TRBV7-4, the J gene TRBJ2-1; weak D call: TRBD2 (6 bases). Trimming took off 5 bases at V and 0 bases at J, with 17 bases between the two ends. Germline CDR1 is SGHVT and CDR2 is SQSDAQ. The CDR3 covers 17 residues. The CDR3 here is CASSLRNGGYSYNEQFF. Written as DNA, the CDR3 is TGTGCCAGCAGCCTGAGGAACGGGGGTTACTCCTACAATGAGCAGTTCTTC.

This chain joins TRBV7-9 and TRBJ1-5; maybe TRBD1 (6 bases). The V gene's germline CDR1 is SEHNR and CDR2 FQNEAQ (reference sequence). The CDR3 loop spans 16 amino acids. Trimming took off 5 bases at V and 2 bases at J, with 16 bases between the two ends. The DNA of the CDR3 is TGTGCCAGCAGCGACGAGCTCAGGGGCGGCAATCAGCCCCAGCATTTT. Translation: CASSDELRGGNQPQHF.

This clone has only a few counts. The chain combines TRBV5-4 with TRBJ2-1, with 12 bases fitting TRBD2. The CDR3 is 16 residues long. The germline V gene encodes CDR1 SGHNT and CDR2 YYREEE (reference sequence). The V and J ends lost 0 bases and 7 bases, in that order; junction bases with no gene match: 5. CDR3 nucleotide sequence: TGTGCCAGCAGCTTGGGCGGGCTAGCGGGAGGGAATGAGCAGTTCTTC. Encoded protein: CASSLGGLAGGNEQFF.

V gene TRBV15 combines with J gene TRBJ1-2; 8 positions match TRBD1. V shed 0 bases and J 8 bases; nucleotides not matched to a gene: 11. The length of the CDR3 is 16 residues. Germline values: CDR1 LNHNV, CDR2 YYDKDF (reference sequence). The CDR3 region is CATSRDPGQGWEGYTF. CDR3 nucleotide sequence: TGTGCCACCAGCAGAGACCCAGGACAGGGTTGGGAAGGCTACACCTTC.

V usage is TRBV29-1 and J usage is TRBJ2-5; 10 positions agree with TRBD1. Germline CDR1 SQVTM, CDR2 ANQGSEA. There are 15 residues in the CDR3. V was clipped by 6 bases and J by 3 bases; unmatched bases: 10. DNA of the CDR3: TGCAGCGTCAACCCTGGGACAGGGGCGGAAGAGACCCAGTACTTC. Translation: CSVNPGTGAEETQYF.

The chain uses TRBV9 and TRBJ2-5, with 8 positions matching TRBD1. The trim removed 0 bases at V and 5 bases at J, leaving 6 bases unmatched. The length of the CDR3 is 15 residues. Germline assignment: CDR1 SGDLS and CDR2 YYNGEE. Here the CDR3 reads CASSVANRGYETQYF. The CDR3 DNA sequence: TGTGCCAGCAGCGTAGCCAACAGGGGGTATGAGACCCAGTACTTC. Based on the CDR3 plus reference TRBV9 and TRBJ2-5, the full variable domain is DSGVTQTPKHLITATGQRVTLRCSPRSGDLSVYWYQQSLDQGLQFLIQYYNGEERAKGNILERFSAQQFPDLHSELNLSSLELGDSALYFCASSVANRGYETQYFGPGTRLLVL.

The chain joins TRBV6-5 to TRBJ1-4, with 10 bases identical to TRBD1. The length of the CDR3 is 14 residues. The germline V gene encodes CDR1 MNHEY and CDR2 SVGAGI. The V gene end was trimmed by 6 bases and the J gene end by 5 bases; junction bases not matched to a gene: 3. In DNA, the CDR3 is TGTGCCAGCAGGCCGGGACAGGGGAATGAAAAACTGTTTTTT. Translation gives CASRPGQGNEKLFF.

To note about this clone: At one end the junction does not follow the germline gene, possibly because of a read error. The chain combines TRBV12-3 or TRBV12-4 with TRBJ1-6, with D hard to call. This CDR3 has 12 amino acids. The CDR3 is CASRLDLSPLHF. The DNA for the CDR3 is TGTGCCAGCAGATTAGATCTGTCACCCCTCCACTTT.

This chain links TRBV7-2 with TRBJ2-2, with D maybe TRBD2 (5 bases). With 3 bases removed from V and 2 bases from J, the gap between germline ends came to 16 bases. CDR3 length: 17 amino acids. The V gene's germline CDR1 is SGHTA and CDR2 FQGNSA. The CDR3 coding sequence is TGTGCCAGCAGCTTCAGCCTCGAGGGCCGAAACACCGGGGAGCTGTTTTTT. It translates to CASSFSLEGRNTGELFF.

The genes are TRBV28 and TRBJ2-2; D is possibly TRBD2 (5 bases). The CDR3 is made up of 14 amino acids. Germline assignment: CDR1 MDHEN and CDR2 SYDVKM. With 5 bases removed from V and 16 bases from J, the gap between germline ends came to 23 bases. For the CDR3, the DNA is TGTGCCAGCAGTCCCCTCGACTCGCTCCACGGAGGGTTTTTT. Its translation: CASSPLDSLHGGFF.

This clone was found once. This rearrangement joins TRBV3-1 (or the pseudogene TRBV3-2) to TRBJ1-1; D gene unclear. Germline CDR1 reads LGHDT; CDR2 reads YNNKEL (reference sequence). CDR3 length: 13 amino acids. The V end was cut by 5 bases, the J end by 0 bases, with 7 bases between. The DNA for the CDR3 is TGTGCCAGCAGCGCAGTTATGAACACTGAAGCTTTCTTT. This sequence encodes CASSAVMNTEAFF.

This chain joins TRBV19 and TRBJ1-5; TRBD1 matches 11 bases. This CDR3 is built from 14 residues. V gave up 10 bases and J gave up 6 bases; unmatched junction bases: 8. Germline-derived CDR1 and CDR2 are LNHDA and SQIVND (reference sequence). The CDR3 region is CATLGQGAGQPQHF. CDR3 in DNA: TGTGCCACTCTAGGACAGGGGGCAGGTCAGCCCCAGCATTTT.